This is a list of T cell receptor beta chains from one sample in a study of prognosis after radiotherapy for stage I lung cancer. Each CDR3 protein gets one entry after TCRdb re-called the multiplex PCR reads with MiXCR. The sample records tens of thousands of distinct CDR3 sequences, roughly 40% being singletons. Sample: PBMCs, taken before or after stereotactic body radiation therapy (not recorded which). The source is a donor aged 50 or older with non-small cell lung cancer. Both conserved end residues are part of each CDR3. D genes are given only for firm matches. A row's size may be missing; if present it is once, few, many or a size class.

CDR3nt: TGCGCCAGCAGCTTGGACTTAGCCACACGCACAGATACGCAGTATTTT
CDR3aa: CASSLDLATRTDTQYF
j_gene: TRBJ2-3
v_gene: TRBV5-1
abundance: many
d_gene: -

CDR3nt: TGTGCCAGCAGTGAACACCACGGCGGGGATCAGCCCCAGCATTTT
CDR3aa: CASSEHHGGDQPQHF
j_gene: TRBJ1-5
v_gene: TRBV2
abundance: many
d_gene: -

CDR3nt: TGTGCCAGCAGTGAAGATAACCGATCACCCCTCCACTTT
CDR3aa: CASSEDNRSPLHF
j_gene: TRBJ1-6
v_gene: TRBV6-2/TRBV6-3
abundance: few
d_gene: -

CDR3nt: TGTGAAAGCACAGGCCTTGGAGGGCCTAGACTTCGTGGCTACACCTTC
CDR3aa: CESTGLGGPRLRGYTF
j_gene: TRBJ1-2
v_gene: TRBV7-9
abundance: once
d_gene: -

CDR3nt: TGTGCCAGCAGCGTAGAGGGACTAGCGGACTACAATGAGCAGTTCTTC
CDR3aa: CASSVEGLADYNEQFF
j_gene: TRBJ2-1
v_gene: TRBV9
abundance: many
d_gene: TRBD2

CDR3nt: TGTGCCAGCAGTTACCCCGCCCGGACTAGCGAGCAGTACTTC
CDR3aa: CASSYPARTSEQYF
j_gene: TRBJ2-7
v_gene: TRBV6-1
abundance: many
d_gene: TRBD2

CDR3nt: TGTGCCAGCAGCCCTGACAGGGGGAATACGCAGTATTTT
CDR3aa: CASSPDRGNTQYF
j_gene: TRBJ2-3
v_gene: TRBV11-1
abundance: -
d_gene: TRBD1

CDR3nt: TGTGCCTGGAGCAAAGGGCGCTCCGTACGCTACGAGCAGTACTTC
CDR3aa: CAWSKGRSVRYEQYF
j_gene: TRBJ2-7
v_gene: TRBV30
abundance: many
d_gene: -

CDR3nt: TGTGCCAGCAGCTTAGTGGTCCACTCTGGGGCCAACGTCCTGACTTTC
CDR3aa: CASSLVVHSGANVLTF
j_gene: TRBJ2-6
v_gene: TRBV11-2
abundance: many
d_gene: -

CDR3nt: TGCAGTGCTAGAGATCTAATACTAGAGTTCAGAGATACGCAGTATTTT
CDR3aa: CSARDLILEFRDTQYF
j_gene: TRBJ2-3
v_gene: TRBV20-1
abundance: many
d_gene: -

CDR3nt: TGCGCCAGCAGCCCCGACCGAGCTGTGGGGCAGTACTTC
CDR3aa: CASSPDRAVGQYF
j_gene: TRBJ2-7
v_gene: TRBV4-3
abundance: many
d_gene: -

CDR3nt: TGTGCCAGTAGTGCCCGGAGCTATGGCTACACCTTC
CDR3aa: CASSARSYGYTF
j_gene: TRBJ1-2
v_gene: TRBV19
abundance: -
d_gene: -

CDR3nt: TGTGCCAGCAGGCCCGCTAGCGGCTCCTACGAGCAGTACTTC
CDR3aa: CASRPASGSYEQYF
j_gene: TRBJ2-7
v_gene: TRBV12-3/TRBV12-4
abundance: -
d_gene: TRBD2

CDR3nt: TGTGCCAGCACCCCTAGGGAGTCCCTCGGGGAGCTGTTTTTT
CDR3aa: CASTPRESLGELFF
j_gene: TRBJ2-2
v_gene: TRBV12-3/TRBV12-4
abundance: -
d_gene: -

CDR3nt: TGTGCCAGCTCACCTAACAGCGACACTGAAGCTTTCTTT
CDR3aa: CASSPNSDTEAFF
j_gene: TRBJ1-1
v_gene: TRBV18
abundance: many
d_gene: -

CDR3nt: TGTGCCTGGAGTGGGCAGGGGTGGAATGAGCAGTTCTTC
CDR3aa: CAWSGQGWNEQFF
j_gene: TRBJ2-1
v_gene: TRBV30
abundance: many
d_gene: -

CDR3nt: TGTGCCAGCAGTTCTGGGACAGGGGGCGTTGAGACCCAGTACTTC
CDR3aa: CASSSGTGGVETQYF
j_gene: TRBJ2-5
v_gene: TRBV27
abundance: once
d_gene: TRBD1

CDR3nt: TGTGCCAGCTCACCAAATCGGTGGTACGAGCAGTACTTC
CDR3aa: CASSPNRWYEQYF
j_gene: TRBJ2-7
v_gene: TRBV18
abundance: many
d_gene: -

CDR3nt: TGTGCCAGCTCCTGGGGAAGCTCTGGAAACACCATATATTTT
CDR3aa: CASSWGSSGNTIYF
j_gene: TRBJ1-3
v_gene: TRBV7-2
abundance: many
d_gene: -

CDR3nt: TGCGCCAGCAGCCAACCCCGAGGGGGGTCCATGAACACTGAAGCTTTCTTT
CDR3aa: CASSQPRGGSMNTEAFF
j_gene: TRBJ1-1
v_gene: TRBV4-1
abundance: many
d_gene: -

CDR3nt: TGCGCCAGCAGCCCGGGGCTAGCGGGAGCGAGGGTATACGAGCAGTACTTC
CDR3aa: CASSPGLAGARVYEQYF
j_gene: TRBJ2-7
v_gene: TRBV5-1
abundance: many
d_gene: TRBD2

CDR3nt: TGTGCCAGCAGCTTAGATCCCACATCGGGCGCTTTCTTT
CDR3aa: CASSLDPTSGAFF
j_gene: TRBJ1-1
v_gene: TRBV11-2
abundance: many
d_gene: -

CDR3nt: TGTGCCACCAGGGGAGATAGCAATCAGCCCCAGCATTTT
CDR3aa: CATRGDSNQPQHF
j_gene: TRBJ1-5
v_gene: TRBV19
abundance: many
d_gene: -

CDR3nt: TGCAGTGCTAGAGATCCTCTAGCGGGGGTGAACAATGAGCAGTTCTTC
CDR3aa: CSARDPLAGVNNEQFF
j_gene: TRBJ2-1
v_gene: TRBV20-1
abundance: -
d_gene: TRBD2

CDR3nt: TGCGCCAGCAGCCAGAGGCCAGGTAGGACAGATACGCAGTATTTT
CDR3aa: CASSQRPGRTDTQYF
j_gene: TRBJ2-3
v_gene: TRBV4-1
abundance: -
d_gene: -

CDR3nt: TGTGCCAGCAGCTCAGGGCCTAACTATGGCTACACCTTC
CDR3aa: CASSSGPNYGYTF
j_gene: TRBJ1-2
v_gene: TRBV5-1
abundance: hyperexpanded
d_gene: -

CDR3nt: TGTGCCAGCATGGGATTTATCGGCTCCCACGAGCAGTACTTC
CDR3aa: CASMGFIGSHEQYF
j_gene: TRBJ2-7
v_gene: TRBV6-2/TRBV6-3
abundance: once
d_gene: -

CDR3nt: TGTGCCAGCAGCCGAACGACAGAAAACACCGGGGAGCTGTTTTTT
CDR3aa: CASSRTTENTGELFF
j_gene: TRBJ2-2
v_gene: TRBV14
abundance: many
d_gene: -

CDR3nt: TGTGCCAGTAGTACACAGGGTCTGCAGCCCCAGCATTTT
CDR3aa: CASSTQGLQPQHF
j_gene: TRBJ1-5
v_gene: TRBV19
abundance: many
d_gene: -

CDR3nt: TGTGCCAGCAGCCCCCAGACAGGGGCACAGTGCTATGGCTACACCTTC
CDR3aa: CASSPQTGAQCYGYTF
j_gene: TRBJ1-2
v_gene: TRBV11-2
abundance: -
d_gene: TRBD1

CDR3nt: TGCAGTGCTAGAGATCCCCAGAAAGGGCAATCGAGAGATACGCAGTATTTT
CDR3aa: CSARDPQKGQSRDTQYF
j_gene: TRBJ2-3
v_gene: TRBV20-1
abundance: -
d_gene: -

CDR3nt: TGTGCCAGTAGTAAAGGGGCTGGGGCCAACGTCCTGACTTTC
CDR3aa: CASSKGAGANVLTF
j_gene: TRBJ2-6
v_gene: TRBV19
abundance: many
d_gene: -

CDR3nt: TGTGCCAGCAGTTCCTCTGGGAACAGGGGGCCCCTCTATGGCTACACCTTC
CDR3aa: CASSSSGNRGPLYGYTF
j_gene: TRBJ1-2
v_gene: TRBV6-5
abundance: -
d_gene: TRBD1

CDR3nt: TGCGCCAGCAGCCCGGGGAGGGACGCTCACAATGAGCAGTTCTTC
CDR3aa: CASSPGRDAHNEQFF
j_gene: TRBJ2-1
v_gene: TRBV5-1
abundance: once
d_gene: TRBD2

CDR3nt: TGCGCCAGCAGCGGGGACCGGATCGGGGAGCTGTTTTTT
CDR3aa: CASSGDRIGELFF
j_gene: TRBJ2-2
v_gene: TRBV5-1
abundance: medium-sized
d_gene: -

CDR3nt: TGCGCCAGCAGCTCCGCCGGGACAGGGGCTGAAAAACTGTTTTTT
CDR3aa: CASSSAGTGAEKLFF
j_gene: TRBJ1-4
v_gene: TRBV5-1
abundance: many
d_gene: TRBD1

CDR3nt: TGTGCCAGCAGTTTACACCCAGCGGGAACACAAAGTCGGGATACGCAGTATTTT
CDR3aa: CASSLHPAGTQSRDTQYF
j_gene: TRBJ2-3
v_gene: TRBV28
abundance: -
d_gene: TRBD2

CDR3nt: TGCAGTGCTAGAGCCGCGACTAGCGGGAGTGACGGGGAGCTGTTTTTT
CDR3aa: CSARAATSGSDGELFF
j_gene: TRBJ2-2
v_gene: TRBV20-1
abundance: many
d_gene: TRBD2

CDR3nt: TGTGCTAGTAGTCCGGGAGCGGGGGCGTACGAGCAGTACTTC
CDR3aa: CASSPGAGAYEQYF
j_gene: TRBJ2-7
v_gene: TRBV19
abundance: -
d_gene: TRBD2

CDR3nt: TGCAGCGTCGCTTCCGGGACAGGGAGCGAGCAGTACTTC
CDR3aa: CSVASGTGSEQYF
j_gene: TRBJ2-7
v_gene: TRBV29-1
abundance: many
d_gene: TRBD1

CDR3nt: TGTGCCAGTAGTATCGCCGGGATCTCTGGAAACACCATATATTTT
CDR3aa: CASSIAGISGNTIYF
j_gene: TRBJ1-3
v_gene: TRBV19
abundance: many
d_gene: -